One sample yielded the 28 T cell receptor beta chains listed below, sequenced in a study of human T cells and chemical hapten exposure. Time point denoted: pre-sensitization, week 0. Treatment denoted: therapeutic diphenylcyclopropenone sensitization with weekly scalp DPC. TCRdb passed the RACE reads through MiXCR, listing each CDR3 protein once. The data contain nearly 110,000 distinct CDR3 sequences, more than 10% of them singletons. Source: whole blood, taken in connection with sensitization to the hapten diphenylcyclopropenone (DPC). Receptor source: a woman in her forties or fifties with alopecia areata. Some clones in this sample may be carry-over from other donors' samples.

In its sample, this clonotype was seen many times. The chain combines TRBV4-3 with TRBJ2-4, with 8 bases that match TRBD1. Germline CDR1 and CDR2: LGHNA and YSLEER. The CDR3 totals 15 residues. V gave up 2 bases and J gave up 6 bases; unmatched junction bases: 6. CDR3: CASSQRTGIANIQYF. The CDR3, as DNA: TGCGCCAGCAGCCAACGGACAGGGATTGCAAACATTCAGTACTTC.

This clonotype was observed at least ten times. This chain connects TRBV19 to TRBJ2-5; 8 nucleotides align to TRBD1. The CDR3 spans 16 residues. Germline trimming cut 6 bases from V and 2 bases from J; bases unmatched to any gene: 11. From germline, CDR1 is LNHDA and CDR2 SQIVND (reference sequence). CDR3 loop: CASSPGAGGLQETQYF. In DNA, the CDR3 is TGTGCCAGTAGCCCCGGGGCAGGGGGCTTACAAGAGACCCAGTACTTC.

This clonotype was counted a few times. CDR3 coding DNA: TGTGCCAGCAGCTTACAGGGACTGAGCACAGATACGCAGTATTTT. Encoded protein: CASSLQGLSTDTQYF. The rearrangement uses TRBV7-9 and TRBJ2-3, with D perhaps TRBD2 (6 bases). Germline CDR1 and CDR2: SEHNR and FQNEAQ (reference sequence). V was shortened by 2 bases and J by 0 bases, with 9 bases between the two germline ends. The CDR3 contains 15 residues. Full variable domain (rest looked up from reference TRBV7-9 and TRBJ2-3): DTGVSQNPRHKITKRGQNVTFRCDPISEHNRLYWYRQTLGQGPEFLTYFQNEAQLEKSRLLSDRFSAERPKGSFSTLEIQRTEQGDSAMYLCASSLQGLSTDTQYFGPGTRLTVL.

This clonotype occurred many times. This sequence joins TRBV18 and TRBJ1-5; 8 bases are a match to TRBD1. V shed 3 bases, J shed 0 bases, and the junction held 1 base outside the gene matches. The CDR3 runs 15 residues. Germline values: CDR1 KGHSH, CDR2 LQKENI. In DNA form, the CDR3 reads TGTGCCAGCTCACCTGGGACAGGTAGCAATCAGCCCCAGCATTTT. It specifies CASSPGTGSNQPQHF.

The V and J genes are TRBV28 and TRBJ2-7; 8 bases align to TRBD2. Germline CDR1 and CDR2: MDHEN and SYDVKM. This CDR3 region has 15 residues. J gave up 6 bases and V 5 bases, and 12 bases lay outside the gene matches. In DNA, the CDR3 is TGTGCCAGCAGTCCAACCGGGACTAGAGCGATCGAGCAGTACTTC. Its protein product is CASSPTGTRAIEQYF.

This clonotype was observed a handful of times. The J gene is TRBJ2-3, the V gene TRBV5-6; D gene unclear. Deletions cut 7 bases from V and 2 bases from J, with 17 bases between. The CDR3 is 15 residues long. Germline V lookup: CDR1 SGHDT, CDR2 YYEEEE. CDR3 region: CASQRRYGYTDTQYF. The CDR3 DNA sequence: TGTGCCAGCCAAAGACGGTACGGGTACACAGATACGCAGTATTTT.

This clonotype was seen a handful of times. J is TRBJ2-5 and V is TRBV18, with a weak D call TRBD1 (5 bases). CDR1 is KGHSH and CDR2 is LQKENI in the germline V gene. The CDR3 has 13 residues. The V and J ends lost 4 bases and 4 bases respectively, with 10 bases between them. Here the CDR3 reads CASSLVGRETQYF. CDR3 in DNA: TGTGCCAGCTCACTAGTGGGGCGAGAGACCCAGTACTTC.

The chain is built from TRBV27 and TRBJ2-3; D not resolved. Germline V gene lookup returns CDR1 MNHEY and CDR2 SMNVEV (reference sequence). The CDR3 spans 12 residues. V lost 6 bases, J lost 6 bases, and 10 bases lay in between. This chain's CDR3 is CASSNRVDTQYF. Written as DNA, the CDR3 is TGTGCCAGCAGCAACCGAGTGGATACGCAGTATTTT.

This clonotype was found a few times. V and J are TRBV29-1 and TRBJ2-2; 7 nucleotides agree with TRBD1. This CDR3 spans 14 amino acids. V gave up 5 bases and J gave up 1 base; unmatched junction bases: 4. CDR1 SQVTM and CDR2 ANQGSEA come from the germline V gene. The CDR3 coding sequence is TGCAGCGTTTCCGGGACAGTGAACACCGGGGAGCTGTTTTTT. Translated: CSVSGTVNTGELFF.

The sample holds many counts of this clonotype. This sequence joins TRBV28 and TRBJ2-5; D not resolved. This CDR3 region has 11 residues. V shed 6 bases and J shed 1 base, with 3 bases lying between them. Germline V gene lookup returns CDR1 MDHEN and CDR2 SYDVKM. In nucleotides, the CDR3 is TGTGCCAGCAGGAGCCAAGAGACCCAGTACTTC. Protein sequence: CASRSQETQYF.

This clonotype was recorded a few times. This chain connects TRBV16 to TRBJ1-4; D call uncertain. Germline CDR1 is KGHSY and CDR2 is FQNENV. The CDR3 is 14 residues long. Trimming stripped 4 bases from V and 3 bases from J, with 9 bases between. In nucleotides, the CDR3 is TGTGCCAGCAGCCGCGGGAGGTCTAATGAAAAACTGTTTTTT. Amino acid sequence: CASSRGRSNEKLFF.

This clonotype was counted a few times. The V and J genes are TRBV28 and TRBJ2-1, with TRBD2 identical over 11 bases. The V gene's germline CDR1 is MDHEN and CDR2 SYDVKM. With V trimmed by 2 bases and J by 9 bases, 9 bases remained unmatched. The CDR3 totals 16 residues. The CDR3 DNA follows: TGTGCCAGCAGTTTAGGGCTAGCGGGAGGTGAGGGTGAGCAGTTCTTC. Protein: CASSLGLAGGEGEQFF.

The chain is built from TRBV3-1 and TRBJ2-2; a possible D gene is TRBD2 (5 bases). CDR3 length: 14 residues. CDR1 is LGHDT and CDR2 is YNNKEL in the germline V gene (reference sequence). Deletions cut 8 bases from V and 2 bases from J, with 12 bases between. Here the CDR3 DNA reads TGTGCCAGCGGTTCGACGGGAAACACCGGGGAGCTGTTTTTT. Translating gives CASGSTGNTGELFF.

This clonotype was detected ten times or more. The DNA for the CDR3 is TGTGCCAGCAGCTTAAATTCGGGGGCCAATCAGCCCCAGCATTTT. This translates into CASSLNSGANQPQHF. The rearrangement joins TRBV7-6 to TRBJ1-5; tentatively, D is TRBD1 (6 bases). Germline V gene sequence: CDR1 SGHVS, CDR2 FNYEAQ. Trimming removed 2 bases at V and 3 bases at J, with 11 bases between. The CDR3 sequence is 15 residues long. Combining the CDR3 with reference TRBV7-6 and TRBJ1-5 gives the whole variable domain GAGVSQSPRYKVTKRGQDVALRCDPISGHVSLYWYRQALGQGPEFLTYFNYEAQQDKSGLPNDRFSAERPEGSISTLTIQRTEQRDSAMYRCASSLNSGANQPQHFGDGTRLSIL.

V usage is TRBV4-3 and J usage is TRBJ2-5; 10 bases agree with TRBD2. Germline V gene sequence: CDR1 LGHNA, CDR2 YSLEER. V was clipped by 0 bases and J by 1 base; unmatched bases: 8. The CDR3 length is 18 residues. CDR3 loop: CASSQEWSSGGRQETQYF. CDR3 in DNA: TGCGCCAGCAGCCAAGAATGGTCTAGCGGGGGCCGCCAAGAGACCCAGTACTTC.

This chain links TRBV11-3 with TRBJ2-7, with D maybe TRBD1 (5 bases). Per germline, CDR1 SGHNT and CDR2 YENEEA. Trimming removed 0 bases at V and 3 bases at J, with 6 bases between. The CDR3 length is 13 residues. The CDR3 loop reads CASSLEDNYEQYF. DNA for the CDR3: TGTGCCAGCAGCTTAGAGGACAACTACGAGCAGTACTTC.

The V and J genes are TRBV12-3 or TRBV12-4 and TRBJ2-2; the match to TRBD2 covers 7 bases. Losses at the gene ends were 4 bases for V and 4 bases for J; bases not matched to a gene: 0. This CDR3 has 13 amino acids. The chain's CDR3 is CASSWGGTGELFF. CDR3 nucleotide sequence: TGTGCCAGCAGTTGGGGGGGCACCGGGGAGCTGTTTTTT.

The chain carries TRBV7-6 and TRBJ1-1; perhaps TRBD1 as D (5 bases). This CDR3 has 16 amino acids. CDR1 SGHVS and CDR2 FNYEAQ come from the germline V gene. V gave up 1 base and J gave up 1 base, with 13 bases separating them. The CDR3 region is CASSLEGQARNTEAFF. DNA of the CDR3: TGTGCCAGCAGCTTAGAGGGGCAGGCCAGGAACACTGAAGCTTTCTTT.

This chain joins TRBV10-3 and TRBJ1-3, with unresolved D. The V gene lost 8 bases and the J gene lost 0 bases, with 8 bases spanning the gap. Germline-derived CDR1 and CDR2 are ENHRY and SYGVKD. The CDR3 loop spans 13 amino acids. The CDR3 DNA is TGTGCCATCTCAAGAGACTCTGGAAACACCATATATTTT. Its translation: CAISRDSGNTIYF.

V is TRBV6-2 or TRBV6-3 and J is TRBJ2-7; 9 bases map to TRBD1. The CDR3 loop spans 17 amino acids. J was trimmed by 2 bases and V by 8 bases; bases with no gene match: 16. Germline V gene data show CDR1 as MNHEY and CDR2 as SVGEGT. CDR3 in DNA: TGTGCCAGCGCCCCGGGACAGGGCCTACTTTTGACCTACGAGCAGTACTTC. Protein sequence: CASAPGQGLLLTYEQYF.

The chain carries TRBV7-2 and TRBJ1-2, with D hard to call. CDR3 length: 14 amino acids. Germline V gene lookup returns CDR1 SGHTA and CDR2 FQGNSA. Trimming left V 8 bases short and J 0 bases short, with 13 bases between. The CDR3 sequence: CASAREGANYGYTF. In DNA form, the CDR3 reads TGTGCCAGCGCTCGGGAGGGCGCTAACTATGGCTACACCTTC.

This clonotype was counted a few times. The rearrangement links TRBV9 to TRBJ2-3, with TRBD1 identical over 7 bases. The trim removed 0 bases at V and 0 bases at J, leaving 4 bases unmatched. The CDR3 has 16 amino acids. The germline V gene encodes CDR1 SGDLS and CDR2 YYNGEE. The CDR3 region is CASSVARGHSTDTQYF. The CDR3 DNA reads TGTGCCAGCAGCGTAGCTAGGGGGCACAGCACAGATACGCAGTATTTT.

This clonotype has a count of ten or more. This chain links TRBV24-1 with TRBJ1-1, with TRBD1 matching over 7 bases. Trimming took 4 bases from V and 6 from J; bases not matched to a gene: 13. The CDR3 extends over 16 amino acids. CDR1 is KGHDR and CDR2 is SFDVKD in the germline V gene. CDR3 sequence: CATSESGTGVRAEAFF. As DNA, the CDR3 is TGTGCCACCAGTGAGTCCGGAACAGGGGTGAGGGCTGAAGCTTTCTTT.

This rearrangement joins TRBV2 to TRBJ2-5, with 12 nucleotides matching TRBD2. CDR3 length: 17 residues. The V segment lost 2 bases and the J segment 5 bases; nucleotides outside the gene matches: 9. Germline loops: CDR1 SNHLY, CDR2 FYNNEI. This CDR3 reads CASSERLAGGPAETQYF. CDR3 in DNA: TGTGCCAGCAGTGAACGTCTAGCGGGAGGGCCGGCGGAGACCCAGTACTTC.

At least ten counts were recorded for this clonotype. The V and J genes are TRBV11-2 and TRBJ2-3; D possibly uses TRBD1 or TRBD2 (6 bases each). V was shortened by 5 bases and J by 0 bases, with 18 bases between the two germline ends. The CDR3 covers 17 residues. Germline values: CDR1 SGHAT, CDR2 FQNNGV. The CDR3 DNA is TGTGCCAGCAGCCCCTTCAGAACGGGGGCTAGCACAGATACGCAGTATTTT. It translates to CASSPFRTGASTDTQYF.

There are a few counts of this clonotype. This chain uses TRBV15 with TRBJ1-5; 8 bases fit TRBD1. Germline lookup yields CDR1 LNHNV and CDR2 YYDKDF (reference sequence). The ends lost 1 base at V and 7 bases at J; junction bases unmatched: 6. The CDR3 totals 15 residues. The CDR3 DNA reads TGTGCCACCAGCAGAGCGGGCACAGGGGGGCAGCCCCAGCATTTT. Translating gives CATSRAGTGGQPQHF.

V and J are TRBV28 and TRBJ2-2; 10 bases align to TRBD1. The CDR3 totals 17 residues. The V gene end was trimmed by 6 bases and the J gene end by 4 bases; junction bases not matched to a gene: 11. CDR1 is MDHEN and CDR2 is SYDVKM in the germline V gene. The CDR3 loop reads CASSSPTGQGGTGELFF. The CDR3 bases are TGTGCCAGCAGCTCCCCCACTGGACAGGGGGGCACCGGGGAGCTGTTTTTT. The full variable domain, completed using reference TRBV28 and TRBJ2-2, is DVKVTQSSRYLVKRTGEKVFLECVQDMDHENMFWYRQDPGLGLRLIYFSYDVKMKEKGDIPEGYSVSREKKERFSLILESASTNQTSMYLCASSSPTGQGGTGELFFGEGSRLTVL.

In this sample, this clonotype turned up a few times. The chain has TRBV19 and TRBJ2-4, with 9 bases matching TRBD1. The germline gives CDR1 LNHDA, CDR2 SQIVND (reference sequence). The V gene end was trimmed by 5 bases and the J gene end by 0 bases; junction bases not matched to a gene: 2. The CDR3 contains 15 residues. The CDR3 sequence: CASSRDREAKNIQYF. CDR3 DNA: TGTGCCAGTAGTCGGGACAGGGAAGCCAAAAACATTCAGTACTTC. Together with reference TRBV19 and TRBJ2-4, the CDR3 gives the full variable domain: DGGITQSPKYLFRKEGQNVTLSCEQNLNHDAMYWYRQDPGQGLRLIYYSQIVNDFQKGDIAEGYSVSREKKESFPLTVTSAQKNPTAFYLCASSRDREAKNIQYFGAGTRLSVL.